This TCR beta chain was profiled in a study of tumor-infiltrating lymphocytes in primary liver carcinoma. Study as a whole: Ranging in age from 30 to 69 years, the patients were men and women.

Researchers drew blood RNA from unsorted whole blood and extracted germline DNA as well. Those patients suffered from chronic HBV infection and were treatment-naive. Reverse transcription of roughly 0.5 ug total RNA with a constant-region primer produced TCR beta cDNA. Libraries covering TCR beta were generated through three nested multiplex PCR rounds (using a slightly modified ARM-PCR). The study ran its first two PCR rounds for around 9 cycles each, using TRBV1-TRBV30 forward primers and a C-beta reverse primer. TCRdb re-called the multiplex PCR reads with MiXCR, one entry per CDR3 protein. The table has 150,000 to 200,000 distinct CDR3 sequences, about 60% seen once. This CDR3 has 15 residues. Per germline, CDR1 MNHNY and CDR2 SVGAGI (reference sequence). Trimming cost V 2 bases and J 0 bases, with 11 bases left between them.

Sequences were obtained from peripheral blood. The receptor's source is a middle-aged man with primary liver carcinoma and hepatitis B virus infection. The chain recombines TRBV6-6 with TRBJ2-7, with D possibly matching TRBD1 (6 bases). Here the CDR3 DNA reads TGTGCCAGCAGTTACCTGCCGGACAGCTCCTACGAGCAGTACTTC. Protein: CASSYLPDSSYEQYF.